Sequencing of this T cell receptor beta chain was carried out in a study of shared clonotypes between healthy human individuals. V was pared by 3 bases and J by 1 base, with 13 bases between. Germline CDR1 MGHRA, CDR2 YSYEKL. The CDR3 has 16 residues. Per the authors' pipeline: Junction-only immunoSEQ data arrived without quality scores, meaning filtering differed. Data came from immunoSEQ multiplex PCR; TCRdb stores just in-frame clones and leaves some out. D and trimming come from the DNA, and the V and J calls and clone size come from that table. This table has approximately 2,000,000 clones, roughly 92% appearing once.

Sequenced: naive CD4+ T cells from PBMCs. Subset of the sample: CD45RA+ positively selected. The receptor was isolated from a man between 18 and 29 years old in good health. Some clones in this sample may be carry-over from other donors' samples. The chain uses TRBV4-1 and TRBJ1-5; TRBD1 might be the D (5 bases). The chain's CDR3 is CASSQGEGLSNQPQHF. The CDR3 DNA is TGCGCCAGCAGCCAGGGGGAGGGTCTGAGCAATCAGCCCCAGCATTTT.